This T cell receptor beta chain came from a study of T cell clonotyping in hematopoietic cell transplantation. CDR3 length equals 13 residues. The germline V and J ends were trimmed by 5 bases and 0 bases, with 7 bases remaining between them. Per germline, CDR1 MNHEY and CDR2 SVGAGI. The method was immunoSEQ multiplex PCR; TCRdb's version includes in-frame clones alone and lacks a portion of them. The sample records tens of thousands of clones, 88% being singletons. What was sequenced was peripheral blood mononuclear cells. The V gene is TRBV6-5, the J gene TRBJ1-1; D is uncertain. This TCR came from a woman aged 40 to 55 in good health. Some clones in this sample may be carry-over from other donors' samples. CDR3 loop: CASSRLLNTEAFF. Here the CDR3 DNA reads TGTGCCAGCAGTCGTTTATTGAACACTGAAGCTTTCTTT.